This T cell receptor beta chain was recorded in a study of T-cell reconstitution after alpha-beta-depleted transplantation in children. Molecular barcoding with unique molecular identifiers was used for the TCRbeta library. TCRdb reprocessed the PCR reads via MiXCR and lists one record per CDR3 protein. The data show about 500,000 distinct CDR3 sequences, with roughly 33% seen just once and more than 2% held by the top ten. This clonotype has a handful of counts. This clonotype was sampled from a human donor who donated a stem cell graft to a child with aplastic anemia. This sample comprised PBMCs from the stem cell graft donor, obtained from the stem cell graft.

The CDR3 region is CASSYASGNNEQFF. The CDR3 nucleotides are TGTGCCAGCAGTTATGCTAGCGGGAACAATGAGCAGTTCTTC. The chain has TRBV6-5 and TRBJ2-1; 9 positions agree with TRBD2. The length of the CDR3 is 14 residues. Germline assignment: CDR1 MNHEY and CDR2 SVGAGI. The junction had 2 bases not matched to a gene; V was cut back by 3 bases and J by 5 bases.